These T cell receptor beta chains were read from a single sample in a study of TIL therapy for anti-PD-1-resistant metastatic lung cancer. Profiled with immunoSEQ multiplex PCR; TCRdb holds only in-frame clones, not every one. This table has approximately 47,000 clones, approximately 83% appearing once. Sample: blood, taken at baseline. Receptors were obtained from a person aged 25 to 80 with non-small cell lung cancer. The CDR3 runs from the conserved cysteine through the conserved F or W. Each record gives: V gene, clone size, D gene, J gene, CDR3 protein, CDR3 DNA. The D gene is left open where the match is weak. The size of a clone is reported for some rows only, either as once, few or many, or as a class for expanded clones.

v_call: TRBV25-1; clone_size: NA; d_call: TRBD1; j_call: TRBJ2-1; cdr3_aa: CASRGTGGYNEQFF; cdr3_nt: TGTGCCAGCAGGGGGACAGGAGGGTACAATGAGCAGTTCTTC
v_call: TRBV6-1; clone_size: NA; d_call: NA; j_call: TRBJ1-4; cdr3_aa: CASSEFGVTNEKLFF; cdr3_nt: TGTGCCAGCAGTGAATTCGGGGTTACTAATGAAAAACTGTTTTTT
v_call: TRBV6-5; clone_size: NA; d_call: NA; j_call: TRBJ2-3; cdr3_aa: CASTYSASTDTQYF; cdr3_nt: TGTGCCAGCACCTACTCGGCAAGCACAGATACGCAGTATTTT
v_call: TRBV6-2/TRBV6-3; clone_size: NA; d_call: TRBD2; j_call: TRBJ2-5; cdr3_aa: CASSGLAGQETQYF; cdr3_nt: TGTGCCAGCAGTGGACTAGCGGGCCAAGAGACCCAGTACTTC
v_call: TRBV29-1; clone_size: NA; d_call: TRBD2; j_call: TRBJ2-4; cdr3_aa: CSARGLAGIKNIQYF; cdr3_nt: TGCAGCGCCAGGGGACTAGCGGGCATCAAAAACATTCAGTACTTC
v_call: TRBV16; clone_size: NA; d_call: TRBD1; j_call: TRBJ1-2; cdr3_aa: CASSPADRSNYGYTF; cdr3_nt: TGTGCCAGCAGCCCAGCGGACAGGTCTAACTATGGCTACACCTTC
v_call: TRBV24-1; clone_size: few; d_call: NA; j_call: TRBJ2-7; cdr3_aa: CATSSGRNEQYF; cdr3_nt: TGTGCCACCAGTTCAGGGCGCAACGAGCAGTACTTC
v_call: TRBV28; clone_size: NA; d_call: NA; j_call: TRBJ2-2; cdr3_aa: CASSFSTGTNTGELFF; cdr3_nt: TGTGCCAGCAGTTTCTCGACAGGAACGAACACCGGGGAGCTGTTTTTT
v_call: TRBV15; clone_size: NA; d_call: NA; j_call: TRBJ1-3; cdr3_aa: CATSRDRTNTIYF; cdr3_nt: TGTGCCACCAGCAGAGATAGGACAAACACCATATATTTT
v_call: TRBV27; clone_size: NA; d_call: NA; j_call: TRBJ2-6; cdr3_aa: CASSFIFPLSTGPRANVLTF; cdr3_nt: TGTGCCAGCAGTTTCATATTCCCCCTCTCTACTGGACCGAGGGCCAACGTCCTGACTTTC
v_call: TRBV10-2; clone_size: few; d_call: NA; j_call: TRBJ1-2; cdr3_aa: CASSEWGYGYTF; cdr3_nt: TGCGCCAGCAGTGAGTGGGGCTATGGCTACACCTTC
v_call: TRBV30; clone_size: NA; d_call: TRBD1; j_call: TRBJ2-5; cdr3_aa: CAWSVQGGAKTQYF; cdr3_nt: TGTGCCTGGAGTGTACAAGGGGGCGCGAAGACCCAGTACTTC
v_call: TRBV5-5; clone_size: NA; d_call: TRBD1; j_call: TRBJ2-1; cdr3_aa: CASSLYFGTGSDNEQFF; cdr3_nt: TGTGCCAGCAGCTTGTATTTCGGGACAGGTTCGGACAATGAGCAGTTCTTC
v_call: TRBV10-3; clone_size: NA; d_call: TRBD2; j_call: TRBJ2-7; cdr3_aa: CAISEPTSGSYEQYF; cdr3_nt: TGTGCCATCAGTGAACCCACTAGCGGCTCCTACGAGCAGTACTTC
v_call: TRBV28; clone_size: NA; d_call: NA; j_call: TRBJ1-3; cdr3_aa: CASRPPGSGNTIYF; cdr3_nt: TGTGCCAGCAGGCCCCCGGGTAGCGGAAACACCATATATTTT
v_call: TRBV27; clone_size: NA; d_call: NA; j_call: TRBJ2-7; cdr3_aa: CASSLFRGRGEQYF; cdr3_nt: TGTGCCAGCAGTTTATTCAGGGGAAGGGGCGAGCAGTACTTC
v_call: TRBV30; clone_size: NA; d_call: NA; j_call: TRBJ2-1; cdr3_aa: CAWSKLPSDNEQFF; cdr3_nt: TGTGCCTGGAGTAAATTACCTTCGGACAATGAGCAGTTCTTC
v_call: TRBV7-6; clone_size: NA; d_call: NA; j_call: TRBJ2-1; cdr3_aa: CASSLGQGGGNEQFF; cdr3_nt: TGTGCCAGCAGCTTAGGGCAGGGGGGTGGTAATGAGCAGTTCTTC
v_call: TRBV28; clone_size: NA; d_call: NA; j_call: TRBJ1-2; cdr3_aa: CASSPLLSLESNYGYTF; cdr3_nt: TGTGCCAGCAGCCCCCTCTTATCGCTGGAATCTAACTATGGCTACACCTTC
v_call: TRBV24-1; clone_size: NA; d_call: TRBD1; j_call: TRBJ2-5; cdr3_aa: CATSDYDRVGFVTQYF; cdr3_nt: TGTGCCACCAGTGACTATGACAGGGTGGGGTTTGTGACCCAGTACTTC
v_call: TRBV6-2/TRBV6-3; clone_size: NA; d_call: NA; j_call: TRBJ2-5; cdr3_aa: CASSSKFFETQYF; cdr3_nt: TGTGCCAGCAGTTCCAAGTTTTTTGAGACCCAGTACTTC
v_call: TRBV19; clone_size: NA; d_call: TRBD1; j_call: TRBJ2-2; cdr3_aa: CASSIVSRGQRNTGELFF; cdr3_nt: TGTGCCAGTAGTATTGTTTCGAGGGGACAGAGGAACACCGGGGAGCTGTTTTTT
v_call: TRBV30; clone_size: NA; d_call: TRBD1; j_call: TRBJ2-7; cdr3_aa: CAWSVLSGGEQYF; cdr3_nt: TGTGCCTGGAGTGTACTCTCAGGGGGCGAGCAGTACTTC
v_call: TRBV18; clone_size: NA; d_call: NA; j_call: TRBJ2-7; cdr3_aa: CASSRQGSYEQYF; cdr3_nt: TGTGCCAGCTCCCGTCAGGGGAGCTACGAGCAGTACTTC
v_call: TRBV6-5; clone_size: NA; d_call: NA; j_call: TRBJ2-6; cdr3_aa: CASKAGSTGANVLTF; cdr3_nt: TGTGCCAGCAAGGCAGGATCTACAGGGGCCAACGTCCTGACTTTC
v_call: TRBV6-6; clone_size: NA; d_call: TRBD1; j_call: TRBJ1-2; cdr3_aa: CASRMGQGNYGYTF; cdr3_nt: TGTGCCAGCAGGATGGGACAGGGAAACTATGGCTACACCTTC
v_call: TRBV25-1; clone_size: NA; d_call: NA; j_call: TRBJ1-6; cdr3_aa: CASSDIRFQNSPLHF; cdr3_nt: TGTGCCAGCAGTGACATACGCTTCCAAAATTCACCCCTCCACTTT
v_call: TRBV3-1/TRBV3-2; clone_size: NA; d_call: NA; j_call: TRBJ2-6; cdr3_aa: CASGQRGRGANVLTF; cdr3_nt: TGTGCCAGCGGCCAAAGGGGTCGTGGGGCCAACGTCCTGACTTTC
v_call: TRBV6-5; clone_size: NA; d_call: TRBD1; j_call: TRBJ1-4; cdr3_aa: CASGQGFREKLFF; cdr3_nt: TGTGCCAGCGGACAGGGTTTCAGGGAAAAACTGTTTTTT
v_call: TRBV4-3; clone_size: NA; d_call: NA; j_call: TRBJ2-7; cdr3_aa: CASSQSPGAPYEQYF; cdr3_nt: TGCGCCAGCAGCCAATCCCCGGGTGCGCCCTACGAGCAGTACTTC
v_call: TRBV19; clone_size: NA; d_call: TRBD1; j_call: TRBJ2-3; cdr3_aa: CASSISQGGTDTQYF; cdr3_nt: TGTGCCAGTAGTATTTCGCAGGGGGGCACAGATACGCAGTATTTT
v_call: TRBV6-6; clone_size: NA; d_call: NA; j_call: TRBJ2-7; cdr3_aa: CASSDPGPPGTF; cdr3_nt: TGTGCCAGCAGTGACCCGGGACCCCCGGGAACCTTC
v_call: TRBV28; clone_size: NA; d_call: NA; j_call: TRBJ1-5; cdr3_aa: CASSLRGQPQHF; cdr3_nt: TGTGCCAGCAGTTTGAGGGGTCAGCCCCAGCATTTT
v_call: TRBV4-1; clone_size: NA; d_call: TRBD1; j_call: TRBJ2-3; cdr3_aa: CASSQETSAARGDTQYF; cdr3_nt: TGCGCCAGCAGCCAAGAAACAAGCGCGGCCAGGGGGGATACGCAGTATTTT
v_call: TRBV6-2/TRBV6-3; clone_size: NA; d_call: TRBD1; j_call: TRBJ1-5; cdr3_aa: CASSYSMSGGDVSNQPQHF; cdr3_nt: TGTGCCAGCAGTTACTCGATGTCAGGGGGCGATGTTAGCAATCAGCCCCAGCATTTT
v_call: TRBV7-9; clone_size: few; d_call: NA; j_call: TRBJ1-1; cdr3_aa: CASSLMTGNTEAFF; cdr3_nt: TGTGCCAGCAGCTTAATGACGGGGAACACTGAAGCTTTCTTT
v_call: TRBV30; clone_size: NA; d_call: NA; j_call: TRBJ2-2; cdr3_aa: CAWRAGLVGGELFF; cdr3_nt: TGTGCCTGGAGGGCAGGTCTTGTGGGCGGGGAGCTGTTTTTT